This TCR beta chain was sequenced in a study of blood T cell repertoires in COVID-19. V dropped 4 bases and J dropped 6; count of bases not matched to a gene: 8. The CDR3 is 14 residues long. Germline loops: CDR1 SGHRS, CDR2 YFSETQ. Clones were sequenced by immunoSEQ multiplex PCR, and TCRdb holds only the in-frame ones, with some missing. The table records about 200,000 clones, roughly 87% of them present only once. V usage is TRBV5-1 and J usage is TRBJ1-2; 8 bases are a match to TRBD1. The TCR sequence derives from a man between 60 and 75 years old with active or convalescent COVID-19. The sequenced sample was peripheral blood. CDR3 region: CASSPRTGLDGYTF. In nucleotides, the CDR3 is TGCGCCAGCAGCCCGCGGACAGGGTTAGATGGCTACACCTTC.